A single sample gave rise to the 17 T cell receptor beta chains below, sequenced in a study of blood T cell repertoires in COVID-19 (dated by TCRdb to about 2020). Libraries were made using the immunoSEQ multiplex PCR assay. TCRdb provides this immuneACCESS table in a form limited to in-frame rearrangements. Some clones are lacking; in checked studies, under half of them reflect an unresolved V gene, and why the rest are absent is not known. The sample profile shows some 150,000 clones; just under 90% of them were found once. More than 6.5% of the sample goes to the ten largest clones. The specimen sequenced was peripheral blood. Source of these receptors: a woman between 50 and 59 years old with active or convalescent COVID-19.

The chain links TRBV7-8 to TRBJ2-6, with a weak D call TRBD2 (6 bases). The CDR3 spans 16 residues. CDR1 and CDR2 from the germline V gene are SGHVS and FQNEAQ. The V end lost 1 base, the J end lost 0 bases, and 7 bases lay between the germline ends. CDR3 region: CASSLVGSSGANVLTF. CDR3 bases: TGTGCCAGCAGCTTAGTCGGGAGCTCTGGGGCCAACGTCCTGACTTTC.

The CDR3 coding sequence is TGTGCCAGCAGTTCCCTAAACGAGCAGTACTTC. This sequence encodes CASSSLNEQYF. The chain uses TRBV27 and TRBJ2-7; unclear D gene. CDR1 and CDR2 from the germline V gene are MNHEY and SMNVEV (reference sequence). CDR3 length equals 11 residues. V lost 4 bases, J lost 5 bases, and 6 bases lay in between.

This clone has just one count. The chain links TRBV7-9 to TRBJ2-7, with 7 positions matching TRBD1. V trimming: 6 bases; J trimming: 5 bases; junction bases outside the gene matches: 4. CDR1 and CDR2 (germline): SEHNR, FQNEAQ (reference sequence). This CDR3 is 12 amino acids long. The chain's CDR3 is CASRIQGNEQYF. CDR3 in DNA: TGTGCCAGCAGGATACAGGGGAACGAGCAGTACTTC.

In this sample, this clone turned up many times. The chain carries TRBV7-2 and TRBJ2-7; D not resolved. The V and J ends lost 1 base and 4 bases respectively, with 5 bases between them. Per the germline V gene, CDR1 is SGHTA and CDR2 is FQGNSA. The CDR3 totals 12 residues. The CDR3 DNA reads as TGTGCCAGCAGCTTAGTAGAATACGAGCAGTACTTC. Amino acid sequence: CASSLVEYEQYF.

This clone was recorded once. This chain uses TRBV5-1 with TRBJ1-1; D is undetermined. Trimming removed 0 bases from V and 0 bases from J, with 3 bases in between. The germline V gene encodes CDR1 SGHRS and CDR2 YFSETQ. The CDR3 is 13 amino acids. This CDR3 reads CASSLAVNTEAFF. The CDR3 DNA reads TGCGCCAGCAGCTTGGCTGTGAACACTGAAGCTTTCTTT.

This clone was counted once. Written as DNA, the CDR3 is TGTGCCAGCGCGGGAGGGCCTAAATCCTACGAGCAGTACTTC. Protein product: CASAGGPKSYEQYF. The chain couples TRBV6-5 to TRBJ2-7, with 9 bases that match TRBD2. Germline loops: CDR1 MNHEY, CDR2 SVGAGI. V lost 8 bases and J lost 1; bases outside the gene matches: 6. CDR3 length: 14 residues.

The CDR3 sequence is CASSIDRGQVVAEAFF. CDR3 DNA: TGTGCCAGTAGTATAGATCGGGGACAGGTCGTTGCTGAAGCTTTCTTT. The chain combines TRBV19 with TRBJ1-1; 8 bases fit TRBD1. J gave up 6 bases and V 0 bases, and 9 bases lay outside the gene matches. CDR3 length: 16 amino acids. CDR1 LNHDA and CDR2 SQIVND come from the germline V gene (reference sequence).

This sequence joins TRBV18 and TRBJ1-2; D remains ambiguous. The length of the CDR3 is 17 residues. The germline gives CDR1 KGHSH, CDR2 LQKENI. V lost 6 bases and J lost 7, with 27 bases in between. The CDR3 DNA is TGTGCCAGCTCGCCGACTAACAACCCCCGGGAAACCGGTGGCTACACCTTC. It specifies CASSPTNNPRETGGYTF.

The chain uses TRBV4-3 and TRBJ2-3; 9 bases agree with TRBD2. The V gene end was trimmed by 0 bases and the J gene end by 7 bases; junction bases not matched to a gene: 8. Germline CDR1 LGHNA, CDR2 YSLEER. The CDR3 runs 16 residues. This CDR3 is CASSQDRAGGMNTQYF. The CDR3 nucleotides read TGCGCCAGCAGCCAAGATCGGGCGGGAGGGATGAATACGCAGTATTTT.

V is TRBV7-8 and J is TRBJ1-2; D gene uncertain. V was cut by 0 bases and J by 0 bases, with 2 bases left in between. Germline CDR1 and CDR2: SGHVS and FQNEAQ. The CDR3 covers 13 residues. The CDR3 DNA reads TGTGCCAGCAGCTTAGCTACTAACTATGGCTACACCTTC. The encoded protein is CASSLATNYGYTF.

This clone appeared once. V usage is TRBV2 and J usage is TRBJ2-1; D gene ambiguous. CDR1 is SNHLY, CDR2 FYNNEI, per germline. V was clipped by 7 bases and J by 5 bases, with 12 bases between them. The CDR3 is 13 residues long. This chain's CDR3 is CASTLEADNEQFF. In nucleotides, the CDR3 is TGTGCCAGCACGCTAGAAGCCGACAATGAGCAGTTCTTC.

The chain joins TRBV30 to TRBJ1-6; D possibly corresponds to TRBD1 (5 bases). V dropped 5 bases and J dropped 10 bases, with 15 bases sitting between them. The length of the CDR3 is 13 residues. Germline values: CDR1 GTSNPN, CDR2 SVGIG (reference sequence). CDR3 sequence: CAWDIREGSPLHF. CDR3 nucleotide sequence: TGTGCCTGGGACATCAGGGAAGGGTCACCCCTCCACTTT.

The V gene is TRBV28, the J gene TRBJ2-1, with D maybe TRBD2 (5 bases). Germline CDR1 is MDHEN and CDR2 is SYDVKM. The CDR3 sequence is 14 residues long. V was shortened by 6 bases and J by 8 bases, with 17 bases between the two germline ends. The CDR3 DNA follows: TGTGCCAGCAGCCCCGGTGGGCCGAGGGATGAGCAGTTCTTC. Translation gives CASSPGGPRDEQFF.

This sequence joins TRBV10-3 and TRBJ1-2, with a possible D match to TRBD1 (6 bases). The V end was cut by 10 bases, the J end by 6 bases, with 18 bases between. Germline CDR1 is ENHRY and CDR2 is SYGVKD. The CDR3 has 13 residues. CDR3 loop: CATGTGLQDGYTF. In nucleotides, the CDR3 is TGTGCCACCGGAACAGGGCTTCAAGATGGCTACACCTTC.

The CDR3, as DNA: TGCGCCAGCAGCTTTACAGTCTACACTGAAGCTTTCTTT. This encodes CASSFTVYTEAFF. J is TRBJ1-1 and V is TRBV5-1, with no clear D. Trimming cost V 2 bases and J 3 bases, with 8 bases left between them. Germline CDR1 and CDR2: SGHRS and YFSETQ. The CDR3 extends over 13 amino acids.

The rearrangement joins TRBV7-3 to TRBJ2-1; 10 bases fit TRBD1. This CDR3 is 16 amino acids long. The V segment lost 5 bases and the J segment 2 bases; nucleotides outside the gene matches: 6. Germline values: CDR1 SGHTA, CDR2 FQGTGA. CDR3 sequence: CASSPADRGAYNEQFF. DNA for the CDR3: TGTGCCAGCAGCCCCGCGGACAGGGGGGCCTACAATGAGCAGTTCTTC. Complete variable domain (other parts from reference TRBV7-3 and TRBJ2-1): GAGVSQTPSNKVTEKGKYVELRCDPISGHTALYWYRQSLGQGPEFLIYFQGTGAADDSGLPNDRFFAVRPEGSVSTLKIQRTERGDSAVYLCASSPADRGAYNEQFFGPGTRLTVL.

The gene calls are TRBV6-2 or TRBV6-3 and TRBJ1-5; a weak D match, TRBD1 (5 bases). V lost 4 bases and J 7 bases, leaving 17 bases between the germline ends. This CDR3 spans 15 amino acids. Germline-derived CDR1 and CDR2 are MNHEY and SVGEGT. CDR3 sequence reads: CASSWGDLGQQPQHF. The CDR3, as DNA: TGTGCCAGCAGTTGGGGGGATTTAGGACAACAGCCCCAGCATTTT.